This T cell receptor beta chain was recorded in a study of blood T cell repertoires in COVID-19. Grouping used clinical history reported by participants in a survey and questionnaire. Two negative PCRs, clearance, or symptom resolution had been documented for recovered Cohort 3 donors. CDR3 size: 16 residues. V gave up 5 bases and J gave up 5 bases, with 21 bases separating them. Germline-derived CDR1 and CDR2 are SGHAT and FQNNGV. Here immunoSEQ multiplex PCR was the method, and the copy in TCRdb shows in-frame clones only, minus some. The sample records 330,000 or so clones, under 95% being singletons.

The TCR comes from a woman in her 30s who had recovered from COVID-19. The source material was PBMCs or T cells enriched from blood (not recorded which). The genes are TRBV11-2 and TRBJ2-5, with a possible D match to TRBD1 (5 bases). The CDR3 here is CASSTLGVGALETQYF. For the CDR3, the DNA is TGTGCCAGCAGCACCCTAGGGGTTGGGGCGCTTGAGACCCAGTACTTC.